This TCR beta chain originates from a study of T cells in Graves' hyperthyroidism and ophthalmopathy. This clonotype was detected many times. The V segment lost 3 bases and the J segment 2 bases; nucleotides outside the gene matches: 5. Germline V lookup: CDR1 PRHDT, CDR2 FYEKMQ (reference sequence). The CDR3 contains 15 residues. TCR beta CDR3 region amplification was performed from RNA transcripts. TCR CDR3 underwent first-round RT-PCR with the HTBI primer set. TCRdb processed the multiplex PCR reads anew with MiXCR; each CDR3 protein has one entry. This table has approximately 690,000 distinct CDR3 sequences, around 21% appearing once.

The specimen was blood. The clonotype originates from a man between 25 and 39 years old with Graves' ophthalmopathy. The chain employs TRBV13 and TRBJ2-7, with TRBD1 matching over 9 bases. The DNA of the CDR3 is TGTGCCAGCAGCTTTCGGGACAGGGCTACCTACGAGCAGTACTTC. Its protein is CASSFRDRATYEQYF.